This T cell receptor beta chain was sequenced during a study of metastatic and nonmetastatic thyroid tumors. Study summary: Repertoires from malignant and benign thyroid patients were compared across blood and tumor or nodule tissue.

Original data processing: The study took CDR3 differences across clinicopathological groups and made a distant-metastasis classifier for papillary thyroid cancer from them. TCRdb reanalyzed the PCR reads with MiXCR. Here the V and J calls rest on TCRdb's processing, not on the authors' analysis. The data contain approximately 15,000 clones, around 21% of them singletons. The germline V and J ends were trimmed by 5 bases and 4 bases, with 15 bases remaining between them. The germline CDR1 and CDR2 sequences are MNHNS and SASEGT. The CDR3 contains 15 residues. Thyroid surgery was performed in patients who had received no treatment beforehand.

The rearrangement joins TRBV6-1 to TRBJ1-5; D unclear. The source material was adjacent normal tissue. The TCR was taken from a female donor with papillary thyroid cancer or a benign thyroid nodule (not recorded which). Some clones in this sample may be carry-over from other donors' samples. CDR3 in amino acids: CASSRRADWNQPQHF. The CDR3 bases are TGTGCCAGCAGTAGAAGGGCAGATTGGAATCAGCCCCAGCATTTT.